These T cell receptor beta chains were read from a single sample in a study of blood T cell repertoires in COVID-19. The data were produced by immunoSEQ multiplex PCR, yet TCRdb's version contains in-frame clones alone and is incomplete. The table shows a few hundred thousand clones, with 86% occurring only once. Sequencing was performed on peripheral blood. These receptors all stem from a man between 18 and 35 years old with active or convalescent COVID-19. Each CDR3 is given with its conserved first and last residue. A D gene is named only where the DNA matches it firmly. Clone size is shown for a subset of rows, as once, few, many or a class of expanded clone.

size: once
D: NA
V: TRBV28
J: TRBJ2-7
length: 15
CDR3: CASSLLPGTSYEQYF
DNA: TGTGCCAGCAGTTTATTACCGGGAACTTCCTACGAGCAGTACTTC

size: NA
D: NA
V: TRBV6-2/TRBV6-3
J: TRBJ1-2
length: 14
CDR3: CASSYSDSPYGYTF
DNA: TGTGCCAGCAGTTACTCGGACAGCCCCTATGGCTACACCTTC

size: few
D: NA
V: TRBV6-5
J: TRBJ2-7
length: 15
CDR3: CASSPFVAGTYEQYF
DNA: TGTGCCAGCAGCCCCTTCGTGGCGGGGACCTACGAGCAGTACTTC

size: NA
D: NA
V: TRBV4-1
J: TRBJ2-1
length: 14
CDR3: CASGLPSSYNEQFF
DNA: TGCGCCAGCGGGCTCCCCAGCTCCTACAATGAGCAGTTCTTC

size: NA
D: NA
V: TRBV12-3/TRBV12-4
J: TRBJ1-2
length: 12
CDR3: CASSFSGNGYTF
DNA: TGTGCCAGCAGTTTTAGCGGGAATGGCTACACCTTC

size: NA
D: TRBD1
V: TRBV7-2
J: TRBJ2-1
length: 14
CDR3: CASSSRDRAHEQFF
DNA: TGTGCCAGCAGCTCCCGGGACAGGGCCCATGAGCAGTTCTTC

size: NA
D: NA
V: TRBV11-3
J: TRBJ2-5
length: 14
CDR3: CASSSRTEKETQYF
DNA: TGTGCCAGCAGCTCCCGGACAGAAAAAGAGACCCAGTACTTC

size: NA
D: NA
V: TRBV24-1
J: TRBJ2-7
length: 13
CDR3: CATSDLGQKEQYF
DNA: TGTGCCACCAGTGATCTGGGACAAAAGGAGCAGTACTTC

size: NA
D: NA
V: TRBV6-5
J: TRBJ1-2
length: 13
CDR3: CASRSGHRYGYTF
DNA: TGTGCCAGCAGATCGGGACACCGCTATGGCTACACCTTC

size: NA
D: NA
V: TRBV28
J: TRBJ2-3
length: 14
CDR3: CASSLNGGSGWQYF
DNA: TGTGCCAGCAGTTTAAACGGGGGTAGCGGATGGCAGTATTTT

size: NA
D: NA
V: TRBV7-2
J: TRBJ2-2
length: 15
CDR3: CASSLYYQNTGELFF
DNA: TGTGCCAGCAGCTTGTACTACCAGAACACCGGGGAGCTGTTTTTT

size: NA
D: NA
V: TRBV3-1/TRBV3-2
J: TRBJ2-1
length: 13
CDR3: CASSGGARREQFF
DNA: TGTGCCAGCAGCGGGGGGGCCCGAAGGGAGCAGTTCTTC

size: NA
D: NA
V: TRBV18
J: TRBJ1-3
length: 14
CDR3: CASSPGANGNTIYF
DNA: TGTGCCAGCTCACCGGGGGCTAATGGAAACACCATATATTTT

size: NA
D: NA
V: TRBV12-2
J: TRBJ1-2
length: 16
CDR3: CASRLRRSVFNYGYTF
DNA: TGTGCAAGTCGCTTAAGACGGAGCGTTTTTAACTATGGCTACACCTTC

size: NA
D: TRBD2
V: TRBV27
J: TRBJ2-3
length: 14
CDR3: CASRIAGGPDTQYF
DNA: TGTGCCAGCAGGATAGCGGGGGGTCCAGATACGCAGTATTTT

size: NA
D: NA
V: TRBV2
J: TRBJ1-6
length: 15
CDR3: CASSDRQGSDSPLHF
DNA: TGTGCCAGCAGTGATCGGCAGGGAAGCGATTCACCCCTCCACTTT

size: NA
D: TRBD1
V: TRBV11-3
J: TRBJ2-7
length: 14
CDR3: CASSARDRDYEQYF
DNA: TGTGCCAGCAGCGCCCGGGACAGGGACTACGAGCAGTACTTC

size: NA
D: TRBD1
V: TRBV6-5
J: TRBJ1-1
length: 15
CDR3: CASSRPGTGGTEAFF
DNA: TGTGCCAGCAGTCGGCCCGGGACAGGGGGGACTGAAGCTTTCTTT

size: few
D: TRBD2
V: TRBV19
J: TRBJ2-7
length: 14
CDR3: CASRREAGGGEQYF
DNA: TGTGCCAGTCGTAGGGAAGCGGGAGGCGGCGAGCAGTACTTC

size: NA
D: TRBD2
V: TRBV11-3
J: TRBJ2-3
length: 17
CDR3: CASSLRASGGITDTQYF
DNA: TGTGCCAGCAGCTTACGAGCTAGCGGGGGGATCACAGATACGCAGTATTTT

size: NA
D: NA
V: TRBV11-3
J: TRBJ2-7
length: 13
CDR3: CASSRDIIDEQYF
DNA: TGTGCCAGCAGCCGCGACATTATCGACGAGCAGTACTTC

size: few
D: NA
V: TRBV25-1
J: TRBJ1-6
length: 13
CDR3: CASRRGWDSPLHF
DNA: TGTGCCAGCAGACGAGGGTGGGATTCACCCCTCCACTTT

size: few
D: NA
V: TRBV18
J: TRBJ2-1
length: 13
CDR3: CASSPLGQHEQFF
DNA: TGTGCCAGCTCACCCCTAGGACAGCATGAGCAGTTCTTC

size: NA
D: TRBD2
V: TRBV5-6
J: TRBJ2-3
length: 17
CDR3: CASSPRGRGGREDTQYF
DNA: TGTGCCAGCAGCCCTCGAGGGCGGGGGGGCCGGGAAGATACGCAGTATTTT

size: NA
D: TRBD1
V: TRBV6-5
J: TRBJ2-7
length: 16
CDR3: CASSYSRTGGWNEQYF
DNA: TGTGCCAGCAGTTACTCGCGGACAGGGGGCTGGAACGAGCAGTACTTC

size: NA
D: NA
V: TRBV12-3/TRBV12-4
J: TRBJ2-7
length: 12
CDR3: CASSFSNHEQYF
DNA: TGTGCCAGCAGTTTTAGTAACCACGAGCAGTACTTC

size: once
D: NA
V: TRBV7-6
J: TRBJ1-3
length: 13
CDR3: CASAVAPGNTIYF
DNA: TGTGCCAGCGCAGTGGCTCCTGGAAACACCATATATTTT

size: NA
D: TRBD1
V: TRBV7-9
J: TRBJ1-3
length: 15
CDR3: CASSWDRVTGNTIYF
DNA: TGTGCCAGCAGCTGGGACAGGGTAACTGGAAACACCATATATTTT

size: NA
D: NA
V: TRBV3-1/TRBV3-2
J: TRBJ2-2
length: 14
CDR3: CASSQEGGAGELFF
DNA: TGTGCCAGCAGCCAAGAAGGGGGAGCCGGGGAGCTGTTTTTT

size: few
D: NA
V: TRBV27
J: TRBJ1-1
length: 14
CDR3: CASSPGDLSSEAFF
DNA: TGTGCCAGCAGCCCGGGGGATTTAAGTTCTGAAGCTTTCTTT

size: NA
D: TRBD2
V: TRBV28
J: TRBJ2-1
length: 16
CDR3: CASSPPAGGTYNEQFF
DNA: TGTGCCAGCAGTCCCCCAGCGGGAGGGACCTACAATGAGCAGTTCTTC

size: NA
D: NA
V: TRBV6-5
J: TRBJ2-1
length: 15
CDR3: CASRNTVSSYNEQFF
DNA: TGTGCCAGCAGGAATACTGTAAGCTCCTACAATGAGCAGTTCTTC

size: NA
D: TRBD1
V: TRBV25-1
J: TRBJ2-5
length: 18
CDR3: CASSSQVNGTGVEETQYF
DNA: TGTGCCAGCAGTTCCCAAGTAAACGGGACAGGGGTAGAAGAGACCCAGTACTTC

size: NA
D: NA
V: TRBV10-1
J: TRBJ1-1
length: 19
CDR3: CASSRGWKGHSRMNTEAFF
DNA: TGCGCCAGCAGCCGCGGATGGAAGGGGCACAGCCGGATGAACACTGAAGCTTTCTTT

size: NA
D: NA
V: TRBV5-4
J: TRBJ2-3
length: 16
CDR3: CASSLRERVPTDTQYF
DNA: TGTGCCAGCAGCTTGAGGGAGAGGGTTCCCACAGATACGCAGTATTTT

size: few
D: TRBD2
V: TRBV7-3
J: TRBJ2-3
length: 16
CDR3: CASSLRPSGSTDTQYF
DNA: TGTGCCAGCAGCTTACGGCCTAGCGGGAGCACAGATACGCAGTATTTT

size: NA
D: NA
V: TRBV5-6
J: TRBJ2-7
length: 13
CDR3: CASSLAFAYEQYF
DNA: TGTGCCAGCAGCTTGGCCTTTGCGTACGAGCAGTACTTC

size: NA
D: TRBD1
V: TRBV14
J: TRBJ1-4
length: 18
CDR3: CASSPRTGGFATNEKLFF
DNA: TGTGCCAGCAGCCCGCGGACAGGGGGTTTTGCAACTAATGAAAAACTGTTTTTT

size: NA
D: NA
V: TRBV9
J: TRBJ1-1
length: 13
CDR3: CASSVAQATEAFF
DNA: TGTGCCAGCAGCGTAGCACAGGCCACTGAAGCTTTCTTT

size: NA
D: NA
V: TRBV18
J: TRBJ1-2
length: 13
CDR3: CASSPDRSNGYTF
DNA: TGTGCCAGCTCACCAGACAGGTCCAATGGCTACACCTTC

size: few
D: NA
V: TRBV19
J: TRBJ1-5
length: 17
CDR3: CASSGARDFLRNQPQHF
DNA: TGTGCCAGCAGTGGGGCTCGGGACTTTTTGCGCAATCAGCCCCAGCATTTT

size: NA
D: TRBD1
V: TRBV25-1
J: TRBJ2-3
length: 16
CDR3: CASSDIRDSFTDTQYF
DNA: TGTGCCAGCAGTGACATAAGGGACAGCTTCACAGATACGCAGTATTTT

size: NA
D: TRBD2
V: TRBV10-3
J: TRBJ2-5
length: 22
CDR3: CAISGTGGPTGLAGGSQETQYF
DNA: TGTGCCATAAGCGGGACAGGGGGCCCCACCGGACTAGCGGGAGGTTCACAAGAGACCCAGTACTTC

size: NA
D: TRBD1
V: TRBV2
J: TRBJ2-1
length: 19
CDR3: CASSDPRTDRTSSYNEQFF
DNA: TGTGCCAGCAGTGACCCCCGAACGGACAGGACGAGCTCCTACAATGAGCAGTTCTTC

size: NA
D: NA
V: TRBV12-3/TRBV12-4
J: TRBJ1-4
length: 12
CDR3: CASRQYNEKLFF
DNA: TGTGCCAGCAGACAGTATAATGAAAAACTGTTTTTT

size: NA
D: NA
V: TRBV2
J: TRBJ1-1
length: 14
CDR3: CASSVIQWNTEAFF
DNA: TGTGCCAGCAGTGTTATACAGTGGAACACTGAAGCTTTCTTT

size: NA
D: NA
V: TRBV18
J: TRBJ1-2
length: 14
CDR3: CASSTEGGHYGYTF
DNA: TGTGCCAGCTCCACAGAGGGGGGGCACTATGGCTACACCTTC

size: NA
D: NA
V: TRBV27
J: TRBJ2-6
length: 16
CDR3: CASSLVGSSGANVLTF
DNA: TGTGCCAGCAGTTTAGTAGGGAGCTCTGGGGCCAACGTCCTGACTTTC

size: NA
D: TRBD2
V: TRBV7-9
J: TRBJ2-1
length: 15
CDR3: CASSPPGLAVNEQFF
DNA: TGTGCCAGCAGTCCGCCGGGACTAGCGGTCAATGAGCAGTTCTTC

size: NA
D: TRBD1
V: TRBV27
J: TRBJ2-3
length: 19
CDR3: CASSFSSGGMGQGKGTQYF
DNA: TGTGCCAGCAGTTTTTCGTCGGGGGGGATGGGACAGGGGAAGGGTACGCAGTATTTT

size: NA
D: TRBD2
V: TRBV9
J: TRBJ2-5
length: 16
CDR3: CASSERTGTSRETQYF
DNA: TGTGCCAGCAGCGAAAGAACCGGGACTAGCCGGGAGACCCAGTACTTC

size: NA
D: NA
V: TRBV10-3
J: TRBJ1-3
length: 12
CDR3: CASRGSGNTIYF
DNA: TGTGCCTCCCGGGGCTCTGGAAACACCATATATTTT

size: NA
D: TRBD1
V: TRBV30
J: TRBJ1-2
length: 13
CDR3: CAWSVGTGSGYTF
DNA: TGTGCCTGGAGTGTCGGGACAGGGAGCGGCTACACCTTC